The 16 T cell receptor beta chains reported below all come from one sample, sequenced in a study of blood T cell repertoires in COVID-19. Using immunoSEQ multiplex PCR, the repertoire was profiled, and TCRdb retains in-frame clones only, with some absent. The data show roughly 40,000 clones, 82% seen once. The sample comprised peripheral blood. All receptors derive from a human donor in a cohort sampled during active COVID-19.

For the CDR3, the DNA is TGTGCCATCAGTGAGTCGATCCAAGGGGGTCAGCCCCAGCATTTT. Its protein is CAISESIQGGQPQHF. V and J are TRBV10-3 and TRBJ1-5; the D gene is possibly TRBD1 (6 bases). The V gene's germline CDR1 is ENHRY and CDR2 SYGVKD. V was shortened by 0 bases and J by 6 bases, with 12 bases between the two germline ends. The CDR3 is made up of 15 amino acids.

V and J are TRBV27 and TRBJ2-2; a weak D match, TRBD1 (5 bases). The germline V gene encodes CDR1 MNHEY and CDR2 SMNVEV (reference sequence). This CDR3 is 15 amino acids long. The CDR3 DNA follows: TGTAACAAATCGGGCCCAGGGATTAACACCGGGGAGCTGTTTTTT. Amino acid sequence: CNKSGPGINTGELFF.

The V and J genes are TRBV7-9 and TRBJ2-5, with 7 bases lining up with TRBD1. Germline trimming cut 5 bases from V and 2 bases from J; bases unmatched to any gene: 8. Germline values: CDR1 SEHNR, CDR2 FQNEAQ (reference sequence). CDR3 length: 15 residues. DNA for the CDR3: TGTGCCAGCAGCCTGAGGGGGACAGATCAAGAGACCCAGTACTTC. Residues: CASSLRGTDQETQYF.

The CDR3 DNA follows: TGTGCCAGCAGCGCGCGTGGGACTAGCGGGAGCGTTAGCACAGATACGCAGTATTTT. Residues: CASSARGTSGSVSTDTQYF. V is TRBV9 and J is TRBJ2-3; 14 nucleotides line up with TRBD2. The CDR3 has 19 residues. J was trimmed by 0 bases and V by 3 bases; bases with no gene match: 9. Per the germline V gene, CDR1 is SGDLS and CDR2 is YYNGEE.

The chain employs TRBV6-5 and TRBJ1-3; 7 bases are shared with TRBD1. Per the germline V gene, CDR1 is MNHEY and CDR2 is SVGAGI. Unmatched junction bases numbered 5, after V lost 6 bases and J lost 0 bases. This CDR3 comprises 15 residues. This CDR3 is CASRRDSDSGNTIYF. The DNA for the CDR3 is TGTGCCAGCAGAAGGGACAGTGACTCTGGAAACACCATATATTTT.

V usage is TRBV11-3 and J usage is TRBJ1-1, with D possibly TRBD1 on 6 matching bases. The germline gives CDR1 SGHNT, CDR2 YENEEA. This CDR3 comprises 13 residues. V was pared by 8 bases and J by 4 bases, with 14 bases between. CDR3 region: CASGVQGGTEAFF. Here the CDR3 DNA reads TGTGCCAGCGGCGTACAGGGTGGCACTGAAGCTTTCTTT.

The chain couples TRBV5-1 to TRBJ2-5, with 9 bases identical to TRBD1. Losses at the gene ends were 1 base for V and 5 bases for J; bases not matched to a gene: 9. The CDR3 consists of 16 residues. CDR1 is SGHRS, CDR2 YFSETQ, per germline. CDR3 nucleotide sequence: TGCGCCAGCAGCTTGTCCGGGACAGGGATATGGGAGACCCAGTACTTC. This translates into CASSLSGTGIWETQYF.

This chain uses TRBV24-1 with TRBJ2-3, with 9 positions matching TRBD1. The CDR3 runs 16 residues. The V gene end was trimmed by 1 base and the J gene end by 2 bases; junction bases not matched to a gene: 3. The V gene's germline CDR1 is KGHDR and CDR2 SFDVKD. CDR3 nucleotides: TGTGCCACCAGTGATTTAGGGGACAGGGCCACAGATACGCAGTATTTT. This encodes CATSDLGDRATDTQYF.

The chain joins TRBV10-3 to TRBJ2-1, with 12 positions matching TRBD1. Losses at the gene ends were 6 bases for V and 8 bases for J; bases not matched to a gene: 8. The CDR3 loop spans 15 amino acids. CDR1 is ENHRY, CDR2 SYGVKD, per germline. The CDR3, as DNA: TGTGCCATCAGGCCGGGACAGGGGGCTCGGGATGAGCAGTTCTTC. Protein sequence: CAIRPGQGARDEQFF.

V and J are TRBV18 and TRBJ2-5; a possible D gene is TRBD2 (6 bases). CDR3 length: 14 amino acids. V was trimmed by 6 bases and J by 4 bases, leaving 15 bases between them. Germline loops: CDR1 KGHSH, CDR2 LQKENI. CDR3: CASSLNPSAETQYF. The CDR3 DNA reads as TGTGCCAGCTCCCTCAACCCTAGCGCAGAGACCCAGTACTTC.

This clone occurred once. The chain uses TRBV28 and TRBJ1-5; D perhaps matches TRBD1 (5 bases). Germline V gives CDR1 MDHEN, CDR2 SYDVKM. Trimming cost V 7 bases and J 4 bases, with 8 bases left between them. This CDR3 comprises 12 residues. The CDR3 DNA follows: TGTGCCAGCAACTCAGGGAATCAGCCCCAGCATTTT. Its translation is CASNSGNQPQHF.

V is TRBV23-1 and J is TRBJ2-5, with 10 bases fitting TRBD1. TRBV23-1 is an ORF, and what it does is uncertain. Trimming cost V 1 base and J 5 bases; bases outside gene matches: 10. The CDR3 contains 17 residues. CDR3 sequence reads: CASSQYAGTGDCETQYF. CDR3 nucleotide sequence: TGCGCCAGCAGTCAATATGCCGGGACAGGGGATTGCGAGACCCAGTACTTC.

The chain combines TRBV29-1 with TRBJ1-2; D call uncertain. Germline CDR1 is SQVTM and CDR2 is ANQGSEA. The germline V and J ends were trimmed by 8 bases and 4 bases, with 14 bases remaining between them. The CDR3 length is 12 residues. The DNA for the CDR3 is TGCAGCTCCCTCGGGAACCTCTATGGCTACACCTTC. This translates into CSSLGNLYGYTF.

The CDR3 reads CASSAGGSGAYEQYF. In DNA, the CDR3 is TGTGCCAGCAGCGCTGGGGGCAGTGGGGCCTACGAGCAGTACTTC. The chain is built from TRBV9 and TRBJ2-7, with TRBD1 as a possible D gene (6 bases). Germline-derived CDR1 and CDR2 are SGDLS and YYNGEE. The CDR3 consists of 15 residues. V lost 3 bases and J 2 bases, leaving 15 bases between the germline ends.

The gene calls are TRBV29-1 and TRBJ2-7, with 12 positions matching TRBD2. The CDR3 is made up of 15 amino acids. The germline CDR1 and CDR2 sequences are SQVTM and ANQGSEA. Trimming cost V 3 bases and J 5 bases; bases outside gene matches: 8. This CDR3 reads CSVEPSSGRANEQYF. The CDR3 DNA follows: TGCAGCGTTGAGCCCTCTAGCGGGAGGGCCAACGAGCAGTACTTC.

This clone was picked up one time. This chain connects TRBV5-1 to TRBJ2-1, with a possible D match to TRBD1 (5 bases). Trimming removed 0 bases at V and 8 bases at J, with 12 bases between. This CDR3 spans 14 amino acids. Germline V lookup: CDR1 SGHRS, CDR2 YFSETQ. The CDR3 bases are TGCGCCAGCAGCTTGGCGACAGATTATCATGAGCAGTTCTTC. This sequence encodes CASSLATDYHEQFF. The full variable domain, its missing parts supplied by reference TRBV5-1 and TRBJ2-1, is KAGVTQTPRYLIKTRGQQVTLSCSPISGHRSVSWYQQTPGQGLQFLFEYFSETQRNKGNFPGRFSGRQFSNSRSEMNVSTLELGDSALYLCASSLATDYHEQFFGPGTRLTVL.